These 22 T cell receptor beta chains share one sample of origin, sequenced in a study of blood T cells in healthy people across ages (dated by TCRdb to about 2015). Library preparation employed 5' RACE. The run used an Illumina HiSeq 2500. A second PCR of roughly 7 to 11 cycles was performed with a sample-barcoded 5' primer and a J-beta primer mix. TCRdb redid the processing of the public reads, applying fastp at Q25 and MiXCR, and retained in-frame beta chains. CDR3 protein duplicates are merged, each entry listing the most common genes and DNA. The sample includes approximately 600,000 distinct CDR3 sequences, with 58% observed a single time. In total, the top ten clones hold over 35% of the sample. Material: blood. The receptors originated from a man in his 60s in good health.

The V call is TRBV29-1, the J call TRBJ2-1; 9 nucleotides line up with TRBD1. The CDR3 has 10 amino acids. With V trimmed by 6 bases and J by 12 bases, 3 bases remained unmatched. Germline CDR1 reads SQVTM; CDR2 reads ANQGSEA. The CDR3 DNA follows: TGCAGCGTACAGGGGGCATGGCAGTTCTTC. Translated, it gives CSVQGAWQFF.

This rearrangement joins TRBV4-1 to TRBJ1-4; 9 positions match TRBD1. The length of the CDR3 is 18 residues. Trimming removed 5 bases from V and 0 bases from J; junction bases left unmatched: 10. Germline-derived CDR1 and CDR2 are MGHRA and YSYEKL. The CDR3 spells CASSADAGQGSTNEKLFF. In DNA, the CDR3 is TGCGCCAGCAGCGCCGATGCGGGACAGGGCTCAACTAATGAAAAACTGTTTTTT.

On this clonotype itself: A much bigger clone sits one base away, suggesting this may be a read error. The chain combines TRBV5-4 with TRBJ2-1; no definite D call. The CDR3 is 11 residues long. Trimming cost V 2 bases and J 5 bases, with 2 bases left between them. CDR1 SGHNT and CDR2 YYREEE come from the germline V gene (reference sequence). The CDR3 DNA follows: TGTGCCAGCAGCTTTAACAATGAGCAGTTCTTC. The encoded protein is CASSFNNEQFF. The full variable domain, completed using reference TRBV5-4 and TRBJ2-1, is ETGVTQSPTHLIKTRGQQVTLRCSSQSGHNTVSWYQQALGQGPQFIFQYYREEENGRGNFPPRFSGLQFPNYSSELNVNALELDDSALYLCASSFNNEQFFGPGTRLTVL.

The chain employs TRBV7-8 and TRBJ2-5; TRBD1 matches at 7 bases. V shed 5 bases, J shed 10 bases, and the junction held 7 bases outside the gene matches. Looked up from germline, CDR1 is SGHVS and CDR2 is FQNEAQ. The CDR3 spans 12 residues. The CDR3 loop reads CASSPTGKDQYF. CDR3 coding DNA: TGTGCCAGCAGCCCGACAGGGAAAGACCAGTACTTC.

The chain has TRBV20-1 and TRBJ2-1; TRBD1 might be the D (6 bases). Germline CDR1 reads DFQATT; CDR2 reads SNEGSKA (reference sequence). The CDR3 sequence is 11 residues long. The germline V and J ends were trimmed by 6 bases and 12 bases, with 15 bases remaining between them. Here the CDR3 DNA reads TGCAGTGCCACTGGACAGTCTGGGCAGTTCTTC. This translates into CSATGQSGQFF.

CDR3 in amino acids: CSVVLDREFYGYTF. The CDR3 DNA is TGCAGCGTTGTCCTGGACAGGGAGTTCTATGGCTACACCTTC. This sequence joins TRBV29-1 and TRBJ1-2; 8 positions agree with TRBD1. Germline V gene data show CDR1 as SQVTM and CDR2 as ANQGSEA. This CDR3 is 14 amino acids long. Losses at the gene ends were 4 bases for V and 4 bases for J; bases not matched to a gene: 8.

This clonotype was counted between two and nine times. J is TRBJ1-2 and V is TRBV7-2; D is ambiguous. Deletions cut 7 bases from V and 8 bases from J, with 23 bases between. The CDR3 has 15 residues. CDR1 SGHTA and CDR2 FQGNSA come from the germline V gene. CDR3 region: CASNPHGQPVSGYTF. CDR3 in DNA: TGTGCCAGCAACCCCCACGGGCAGCCGGTATCGGGCTACACCTTC.

The rearrangement joins TRBV11-2 to TRBJ2-2, with D possibly TRBD1 on 6 matching bases. CDR1 and CDR2 from the germline V gene are SGHAT and FQNNGV. The V and J ends lost 3 bases and 0 bases respectively, with 11 bases between them. The CDR3 length is 16 residues. The CDR3 loop reads CASSLLRGANTGELFF. The CDR3, as DNA: TGTGCCAGCAGCTTGCTCAGGGGAGCGAACACCGGGGAGCTGTTTTTT.

The rearrangement uses TRBV9 and TRBJ1-1, with D perhaps matching TRBD1 (5 bases). Germline values: CDR1 SGDLS, CDR2 YYNGEE. V gave up 0 bases and J gave up 5 bases, with 14 bases separating them. The CDR3 spans 15 residues. CDR3 DNA: TGTGCCAGCAGCGTAGGGAGGGCGTGGGGGACTGAAGCTTTCTTT. Its translation: CASSVGRAWGTEAFF. Full variable domain (outside the CDR3, taken from reference TRBV9 and TRBJ1-1): DSGVTQTPKHLITATGQRVTLRCSPRSGDLSVYWYQQSLDQGLQFLIQYYNGEERAKGNILERFSAQQFPDLHSELNLSSLELGDSALYFCASSVGRAWGTEAFFGQGTRLTVV.

This clonotype was seen only a few times. The V and J genes are TRBV4-2 and TRBJ2-4; no reliable D call. V gave up 0 bases and J gave up 7 bases, with 10 bases separating them. CDR3 length equals 14 residues. From germline, CDR1 is LGHNA and CDR2 YNFKEQ. CDR3: CASSQEVTLNIQYF. In DNA, the CDR3 is TGTGCCAGCAGCCAAGAGGTCACCCTGAACATTCAGTACTTC.

The chain recombines TRBV3-1 with TRBJ2-7, with D uncertain. Germline V gene data show CDR1 as LGHDT and CDR2 as YNNKEL (reference sequence). Trimming took off 0 bases at V and 2 bases at J, with 11 bases between the two ends. CDR3 length equals 15 residues. The CDR3 DNA follows: TGTGCCAGCAGCCAAGAAGGAGTTGTAACCTACGAGCAGTACTTC. It codes for CASSQEGVVTYEQYF.

The rearrangement uses TRBV29-1 and TRBJ1-4; D gene ambiguous. Germline V CDR1 and CDR2: SQVTM, ANQGSEA. The CDR3 extends over 13 amino acids. V lost 3 bases and J lost 6, with 11 bases in between. CDR3 region: CSVEDGSHEKLFF. The CDR3 DNA is TGCAGCGTTGAGGACGGGAGTCATGAAAAACTGTTTTTT.

This chain joins TRBV6-2 or TRBV6-3 and TRBJ2-1; 13 nucleotides agree with TRBD2. This CDR3 has 17 amino acids. V dropped 7 bases and J dropped 5; count of bases not matched to a gene: 11. CDR1 MNHEY and CDR2 SVGEGT come from the germline V gene. This CDR3 is CASKGATGTSGDNEQFF. CDR3 sequence (DNA): TGTGCCAGCAAGGGTGCCACCGGGACTAGCGGGGACAATGAGCAGTTCTTC.

The chain carries TRBV7-9 and TRBJ2-2, with D perhaps being TRBD1 or TRBD2 (5 bases each). The ends were cut back, 0 bases at V and 6 bases at J, with 8 bases in the middle. Germline CDR1 reads SEHNR; CDR2 reads FQNEAQ (reference sequence). This CDR3 is 14 amino acids long. DNA for the CDR3: TGTGCCAGCAGCTTAGCAGGGGACGCCGGGGAGCTGTTTTTT. Protein product: CASSLAGDAGELFF. Full variable domain (outside the CDR3, taken from reference TRBV7-9 and TRBJ2-2): DTGVSQNPRHKITKRGQNVTFRCDPISEHNRLYWYRQTLGQGPEFLTYFQNEAQLEKSRLLSDRFSAERPKGSFSTLEIQRTEQGDSAMYLCASSLAGDAGELFFGEGSRLTVL.

CDR3 in DNA: TGCAGTGCCCCGGACAGGGTACTATCCTACGAGCAGTACTTC. Its translation is CSAPDRVLSYEQYF. This chain joins TRBV20-1 and TRBJ2-7; 8 bases are shared with TRBD1. Germline V gene lookup returns CDR1 DFQATT and CDR2 SNEGSKA (reference sequence). The CDR3 is 14 amino acids. With 6 bases clipped from V and 1 base from J, the junction kept 8 bases outside the gene matches.

V gene TRBV25-1 combines with J gene TRBJ2-2, with D tentatively TRBD1 (5 bases). Germline V gene sequence: CDR1 MGHDK, CDR2 SYGVNS. There are 15 residues in the CDR3. V lost 2 bases to trimming and J lost 4 bases, with 11 bases between them. CDR3 DNA: TGTGCCAGCAGTGAAAATGTAGGGGTCACCGGGGAGCTGTTTTTT. The encoded protein is CASSENVGVTGELFF.

The chain combines TRBV29-1 with TRBJ1-1; TRBD1 matches 8 bases. Germline trimming cut 7 bases from V and 5 bases from J; bases unmatched to any gene: 3. The CDR3 contains 11 residues. Germline CDR1 SQVTM, CDR2 ANQGSEA. CDR3: CSATGGTEAFF. CDR3 sequence (DNA): TGCAGCGCAACAGGGGGGACTGAAGCTTTCTTT.

V usage is TRBV6-5 and J usage is TRBJ1-2, with D possibly being TRBD1 (5 bases). This CDR3 has 13 amino acids. Trimming pared 0 bases from V and 7 bases from J, leaving 9 bases between. Germline-derived CDR1 and CDR2 are MNHEY and SVGAGI. The CDR3: CASSYSGQGGYTF. Written as DNA, the CDR3 is TGTGCCAGCAGTTACTCGGGGCAGGGTGGCTACACCTTC.

This clonotype was counted a single time. This chain uses TRBV5-1 with TRBJ2-3; TRBD2 might be the D (5 bases). Germline CDR1 is SGHRS and CDR2 is YFSETQ. Trimming pared 1 base from V and 9 bases from J, leaving 12 bases between. CDR3 length equals 13 residues. CDR3 residues: CASSLRWTSTQYF. CDR3 coding DNA: TGCGCCAGCAGCTTGAGGTGGACTTCGACGCAGTATTTT.

J is TRBJ1-4 and V is TRBV29-1; 9 nucleotides match TRBD1. The CDR3 contains 15 residues. Germline-derived CDR1 and CDR2 are SQVTM and ANQGSEA. V lost 7 bases and J lost 5; bases outside the gene matches: 11. CDR3 bases: TGCAGCGCGATACCCCCGGGACAGGGAAATGAAAAACTGTTTTTT. It translates to CSAIPPGQGNEKLFF.

V gene TRBV5-1 combines with J gene TRBJ2-1; D may be TRBD1 (5 bases). The J call may be in error: the DNA end matches TRBJ2-7 better. From germline, CDR1 is SGHRS and CDR2 YFSETQ. The CDR3 length is 15 residues. The CDR3 DNA sequence: TGCGCCAGCAGCTTGGAAGGGGCAGGCTACAATGAGCAGTACTTC. Protein product: CASSLEGAGYNEQYF.

The CDR3 loop reads CSVEGTGGGRTNGYTF. The CDR3 region has the DNA TGCAGCGTTGAGGGGACAGGGGGCGGTCGTACTAATGGCTACACCTTC. The chain uses TRBV29-1 and TRBJ1-2; 12 nucleotides match TRBD1. The CDR3 contains 16 residues. The J segment lost 6 bases and the V segment lost 3 bases, leaving 11 bases of the junction unmatched. From germline, CDR1 is SQVTM and CDR2 ANQGSEA.